This TCR beta chain was observed in a study of blood T cell repertoires in COVID-19. About the research overall: Spain, Italy and the United States supplied samples that represented acute and convalescent COVID-19.

Germline V CDR1 and CDR2: PRHDT, FYEKMQ (reference sequence). V lost 3 bases and J 7 bases, leaving 13 bases between the germline ends. CDR3 length: 13 residues. This clone has more than one count but fewer than ten. As originally analysed: How many nucleated cells were present was estimated from reference gene primer amplification. Clones were read by immunoSEQ multiplex PCR, and TCRdb kept only the in-frame ones, dropping some. V and J calls and clone size come straight from that table; D and trimming were deduced from the DNA. The table shows about 180,000 clones, with 86% occurring only once. The material sequenced was peripheral blood. The chain uses TRBV13 and TRBJ2-7, with a possible D match to TRBD1 (5 bases). The TCR originated in a man aged 70-80 years with active or convalescent COVID-19. Here the CDR3 DNA reads TGTGCCAGCAGCTTTGGGGCGAATGTAGAGCAGTACTTC. Its translation: CASSFGANVEQYF.